Presented here are 28 T cell receptor beta chains from one specimen sequenced in a study of blood T cell repertoires in COVID-19. Generated by immunoSEQ multiplex PCR, the TCRdb table keeps only in-frame clones and is missing some. The profile shows roughly 200,000 clones, about 85% of them singletons. The sample taken for sequencing was PBMCs or T cells enriched from blood (not recorded which). The receptor set was obtained from a man in his forties who had recovered from COVID-19.

The chain uses TRBV19 and TRBJ2-1; 10 bases match TRBD2. The CDR3 has 15 amino acids. The ends lost 8 bases at V and 4 bases at J; junction bases unmatched: 8. Germline CDR1 reads LNHDA; CDR2 reads SQIVND (reference sequence). This CDR3 reads CASVRLAGEYNEQFF. The CDR3 nucleotides are TGTGCCAGTGTCCGACTAGCGGGCGAATACAATGAGCAGTTCTTC.

This clone was detected only once. The chain uses TRBV4-1 and TRBJ2-7; D is undetermined. The CDR3 has 14 amino acids. Germline CDR1 is MGHRA and CDR2 is YSYEKL. V lost 0 bases to trimming and J lost 1 base, with 7 bases between them. CDR3 nucleotides: TGCGCCAGCAGCCAAGAGGTGCAGTCCTACGAGCAGTACTTC. This codes for CASSQEVQSYEQYF.

J is TRBJ2-1 and V is TRBV7-9; D unclear. Germline CDR1 SEHNR, CDR2 FQNEAQ (reference sequence). The CDR3 covers 14 residues. V was shortened by 0 bases and J by 6 bases, with 9 bases between the two germline ends. Here the CDR3 DNA reads TGTGCCAGCAGCTTAGCTTCGGCAGGCAATGAGCAGTTCTTC. The encoded protein is CASSLASAGNEQFF.

The chain couples TRBV3-1 (or the pseudogene TRBV3-2) to TRBJ2-2; D call uncertain. The germline V and J ends were trimmed by 1 base and 1 base, with 7 bases remaining between them. The germline V gene encodes CDR1 LGHDT and CDR2 YNNKEL (reference sequence). This CDR3 has 15 residues. The CDR3 is CASSQVPGNTGELFF. CDR3 nucleotides: TGTGCCAGCAGCCAAGTGCCGGGGAACACCGGGGAGCTGTTTTTT.

The V call is TRBV7-2, the J call TRBJ1-4; D is possibly TRBD1 (6 bases). This CDR3 spans 14 amino acids. Trimming removed 5 bases from V and 6 bases from J, with 13 bases in between. Germline CDR1 is SGHTA and CDR2 is FQGNSA. CDR3 sequence: CASSHDRNDEKLFF. The CDR3 region has the DNA TGTGCCAGCAGCCATGACAGGAATGATGAAAAACTGTTTTTT.

Note on this clone: At the DNA level, this CDR3 is encoded by other sequences in the same sample as well. This chain uses TRBV4-3 with TRBJ1-3; D not certain. There are 15 residues in the CDR3. Deletions cut 1 base from V and 0 bases from J, with 7 bases between. Germline V lookup: CDR1 LGHNA, CDR2 YSLEER. DNA of the CDR3: TGCGCCAGCAGCCAAGGGTCCAGCTCTGGAAACACCATATATTTT. This translates into CASSQGSSSGNTIYF.

V is TRBV7-9 and J is TRBJ2-7; 12 bases are a match to TRBD2. This CDR3 has 16 residues. Trimming took 5 bases from V and 2 from J; bases not matched to a gene: 7. Germline V CDR1 and CDR2: SEHNR, FQNEAQ (reference sequence). In DNA form, the CDR3 reads TGTGCCAGCAGCCCAGGACTAGCGGGATTAGCCTACGAGCAGTACTTC. It translates to CASSPGLAGLAYEQYF. Full variable domain (missing parts from reference TRBV7-9 and TRBJ2-7): DTGVSQNPRHKITKRGQNVTFRCDPISEHNRLYWYRQTLGQGPEFLTYFQNEAQLEKSRLLSDRFSAERPKGSFSTLEIQRTEQGDSAMYLCASSPGLAGLAYEQYFGPGTRLTVT.

The V and J genes are TRBV9 and TRBJ1-4; D gene uncertain. There are 16 residues in the CDR3. Germline CDR1 SGDLS, CDR2 YYNGEE. The V and J ends lost 0 bases and 0 bases respectively, with 9 bases between them. CDR3 nucleotide sequence: TGTGCCAGCAGCGTAGGAGCATCCGCAACTAATGAAAAACTGTTTTTT. It codes for CASSVGASATNEKLFF.

The rearrangement uses TRBV18 and TRBJ1-5; TRBD1 is a possible D gene (6 bases). This CDR3 has 16 residues. The V gene's germline CDR1 is KGHSH and CDR2 LQKENI. V shed 5 bases and J shed 3 bases, with 17 bases lying between them. CDR3 DNA sequence: TGTGCCAGCTCAGAGGGGACACTCGATGTCAATCAGCCCCAGCATTTT. It specifies CASSEGTLDVNQPQHF.

The genes are TRBV15 and TRBJ2-1, with 10 positions matching TRBD2. Germline loops: CDR1 LNHNV, CDR2 YYDKDF (reference sequence). The trim removed 1 base at V and 2 bases at J, leaving 2 bases unmatched. The CDR3 length is 16 residues. The CDR3 DNA is TGTGCCACCAGCAGAGGGACTAGCGGAACCTACAATGAGCAGTTCTTC. Translation: CATSRGTSGTYNEQFF. Complete variable domain (other parts from reference TRBV15 and TRBJ2-1): DAMVIQNPRYQVTQFGKPVTLSCSQTLNHNVMYWYQQKSSQAPKLLFHYYDKDFNNEADTPDNFQSRRPNTSFCFLDIRSPGLGDTAMYLCATSRGTSGTYNEQFFGPGTRLTVL.

This chain links TRBV25-1 with TRBJ1-2; a weak D match, TRBD1 (6 bases). V dropped 1 base and J dropped 8 bases, with 11 bases sitting between them. Germline assignment: CDR1 MGHDK and CDR2 SYGVNS. CDR3 size: 13 residues. The CDR3 is CASSESGVSGYTF. As DNA, the CDR3 is TGTGCCAGCAGTGAATCAGGGGTGAGCGGCTACACCTTC.

Only one count was recorded for this clone. This chain links TRBV29-1 with TRBJ2-7; 16 nucleotides agree with TRBD2. The CDR3 covers 15 residues. The germline V gene has CDR1 SQVTM and CDR2 ANQGSEA. Trimming cost V 6 bases and J 4 bases; bases outside gene matches: 6. As DNA, the CDR3 is TGCAGCGTAGGGACTAGCGGGAGGGCCAGGTACGAGCAGTACTTC. Amino acids: CSVGTSGRARYEQYF.

V gene TRBV4-1 combines with J gene TRBJ1-2, with 11 bases lining up with TRBD1. V dropped 1 base and J dropped 5; count of bases not matched to a gene: 3. From germline, CDR1 is MGHRA and CDR2 YSYEKL. This CDR3 has 15 residues. CDR3 coding DNA: TGCGCCAGCAGCCAAGTGGGACAGGGGGGTTATGGCTACACCTTC. Encoded protein: CASSQVGQGGYGYTF.

V is TRBV7-8 and J is TRBJ1-2; a weak D match, TRBD1 (5 bases). In germline, CDR1 is SGHVS, CDR2 FQNEAQ. The germline V and J ends were trimmed by 5 bases and 5 bases, with 18 bases remaining between them. This CDR3 region has 15 residues. The CDR3 is CASSPRGGSPYGYTF. The CDR3 bases are TGTGCCAGCAGCCCGCGGGGGGGTTCTCCATATGGCTACACCTTC.

The rearrangement joins TRBV6-5 to TRBJ2-7, with TRBD2 identical over 11 bases. The length of the CDR3 is 14 residues. CDR1 and CDR2 from the germline V gene are MNHEY and SVGAGI. V lost 7 bases and J lost 0; bases outside the gene matches: 2. This CDR3 reads CASTTSGSSYEQYF. The CDR3 region has the DNA TGTGCCAGCACAACTAGCGGGAGCTCCTACGAGCAGTACTTC.

The chain employs TRBV27 and TRBJ2-7, with D maybe TRBD2 (5 bases). CDR3 length equals 13 residues. V was trimmed by 2 bases and J by 6 bases, leaving 11 bases between them. Germline CDR1 and CDR2: MNHEY and SMNVEV (reference sequence). In DNA form, the CDR3 reads TGTGCCAGCAGTTTAAGCCTGGGAGTCGAGCAGTACTTC. Protein product: CASSLSLGVEQYF.

The chain joins TRBV15 to TRBJ1-5; 7 bases map to TRBD1. After removal of 1 base from V and 4 bases from J, the junction contained 7 bases not matched to a gene. Germline V gene sequence: CDR1 LNHNV, CDR2 YYDKDF (reference sequence). The CDR3 runs 16 residues. DNA of the CDR3: TGTGCCACCAGCAGAGGACAGGGCGTAGGAAATCAGCCCCAGCATTTT. It translates to CATSRGQGVGNQPQHF.

Only one count was recorded for this clone. The J gene is TRBJ2-7, the V gene TRBV28; D is undetermined. CDR3 length equals 12 residues. Looked up from germline, CDR1 is MDHEN and CDR2 is SYDVKM. V was shortened by 4 bases and J by 4 bases, with 8 bases between the two germline ends. The CDR3 sequence is CASSWARYEQYF. CDR3 coding DNA: TGTGCCAGCAGTTGGGCCAGATACGAGCAGTACTTC.

The chain carries TRBV12-5 and TRBJ2-7; D might be TRBD2 (6 bases). Germline loops: CDR1 LGHNT, CDR2 FRNRAP. Trimming left V 6 bases short and J 0 bases short, with 12 bases between. The CDR3 contains 14 residues. In DNA form, the CDR3 reads TGTGCTAGTGGAAATTGGGACTTCTCCTACGAGCAGTACTTC. Residues: CASGNWDFSYEQYF.

The chain employs TRBV27 and TRBJ1-2; the match to TRBD1 covers 7 bases. J gave up 7 bases and V 4 bases, and 9 bases lay outside the gene matches. CDR3 length: 14 amino acids. CDR1 and CDR2 (germline): MNHEY, SMNVEV (reference sequence). CDR3 in amino acids: CASSSLNRGGGYTF. CDR3 nucleotide sequence: TGTGCCAGCAGTTCCCTTAACAGGGGTGGTGGCTACACCTTC.

This chain connects TRBV29-1 to TRBJ2-7, with D possibly being TRBD1 (7 bases). V gave up 3 bases and J gave up 1 base, with 13 bases separating them. CDR1 is SQVTM, CDR2 ANQGSEA, per germline. This CDR3 comprises 14 residues. In DNA, the CDR3 is TGCAGCGTTGATCAGGGGGGCCATTCCTACGAGCAGTACTTC. Amino acid sequence: CSVDQGGHSYEQYF.

This clone was observed a handful of times. CDR3 bases: TGTGCCTGGAGTGATAACAACTACGAGCAGTACTTC. Amino acid sequence: CAWSDNNYEQYF. This chain links TRBV30 with TRBJ2-7; no definite D call. The germline CDR1 and CDR2 sequences are GTSNPN and SVGIG (reference sequence). CDR3 size: 12 residues. Trimming cost V 1 base and J 3 bases, with 7 bases left between them. Drawing the rest from reference TRBV30 and TRBJ2-7, the complete variable domain is SQTIHQWPATLVQPVGSPLSLECTVEGTSNPNLYWYRQAAGRGLQLLFYSVGIGQISSEVPQNLSASRPQDRQFILSSKKLLLSDSGFYLCAWSDNNYEQYFGPGTRLTVT.

V usage is TRBV6-5 and J usage is TRBJ2-1; D possibly corresponds to TRBD1 (5 bases). V dropped 4 bases and J dropped 8 bases, with 12 bases sitting between them. The CDR3 has 13 residues. The germline V gene encodes CDR1 MNHEY and CDR2 SVGAGI. In DNA form, the CDR3 reads TGTGCCAGCAGTTCCCCCAGGGCGGATGAGCAGTTCTTC. This encodes CASSSPRADEQFF.

This sequence joins TRBV19 and TRBJ1-6; 9 bases match TRBD1. This CDR3 comprises 15 residues. Trimming cost V 3 bases and J 7 bases; bases outside gene matches: 4. Per germline, CDR1 LNHDA and CDR2 SQIVND (reference sequence). Here the CDR3 DNA reads TGTGCCAGTAGTATTGGACAGGGGAACAATTCACCCCTCCACTTT. The encoded protein is CASSIGQGNNSPLHF.

The chain uses TRBV4-1 and TRBJ2-4; 11 nucleotides align to TRBD1. Germline V gives CDR1 MGHRA, CDR2 YSYEKL. V lost 4 bases to trimming and J lost 0 bases; unmatched junction nucleotides: 11. There are 19 residues in the CDR3. The CDR3 nucleotides are TGCGCCAGCAGCCGATCGCCTCCGGACAGGGGGCCAGCCAAAAACATTCAGTACTTC. Translating gives CASSRSPPDRGPAKNIQYF.

The chain combines TRBV10-3 with TRBJ1-2, with TRBD1 as a possible D gene (5 bases). CDR1 ENHRY and CDR2 SYGVKD come from the germline V gene. There are 14 residues in the CDR3. Trimming removed 0 bases from V and 8 bases from J, with 13 bases in between. The CDR3 region has the DNA TGTGCCATCAGTGAGTCAGCTAGGAGGGGAGGCTACACCTTC. Protein product: CAISESARRGGYTF.

The gene calls are TRBV6-2 or TRBV6-3 and TRBJ2-7; D is unresolved. CDR3 length equals 13 residues. Germline CDR1 reads MNHEY; CDR2 reads SVGEGT. The V end was cut by 5 bases, the J end by 3 bases, with 11 bases between. The CDR3 nucleotides are TGTGCCAGCAGTCTCCAAACCGGCTACGAGCAGTACTTC. It codes for CASSLQTGYEQYF.

The chain recombines TRBV3-1 (or the pseudogene TRBV3-2) with TRBJ1-6; D call uncertain. Germline loops: CDR1 LGHDT, CDR2 YNNKEL (reference sequence). V was cut by 1 base and J by 5 bases, with 6 bases left in between. The CDR3 is made up of 14 amino acids. The CDR3 spells CASSQVLDNSPLHF. In DNA form, the CDR3 reads TGTGCCAGCAGCCAAGTTCTCGATAATTCACCCCTCCACTTT.